This T cell receptor beta chain was sequenced for a study of glioma-infiltrating T cells (dated by TCRdb to 2016 to 2017). Regarding the study in general: TCR alpha- and beta-chain repertoires were sequenced from glioma tissue, non-neoplastic brain tissue and matched peripheral blood mononuclear cells. Three low-grade glioma patients, under ten primary glioblastoma patients, and three non-glioma patients who contributed non-neoplastic brain tissue made up the paired cohort. To measure how far tissue and blood T-cell populations diverged, each tissue-infiltrating repertoire was compared against the peripheral blood repertoire of the same patient. General conclusions and limits of the study: Very few CDR3 sequences were found to be shared between tissue and blood, and this scarcity was attributed to high CDR3 diversity and limited sampling. The group comparisons were based on small numbers of patients: three non-neoplastic, three low-grade glioma and seven or eight glioblastoma patients. VJ-independent divergence between tissue and blood was below expectation in non-neoplastic patients but above expectation in all gliomas, especially low-grade gliomas.

TCR alpha and beta CDR3 regions were amplified with the iRepertoire nested amplicon-rescue multiplex PCR (arm-PCR) platform from RNA. The input for one-step reverse transcription and amplification was roughly 85-400 ng of either tissue mRNA or PBMC total RNA. Following bead purification, Illumina adapters were added through a secondary multiplex PCR, and the libraries were then gel-purified between 200 and 400 bp. Libraries carried internal 6-nucleotide barcodes used for demultiplexing. The libraries were sequenced on an Illumina MiSeq using 2x220 or 2x250 nucleotide paired-end reads. The authors' pipeline ran thus. FLASH 1.2.11 was used to merge paired reads, and BWA-MEM then aligned the reads to the GRCh37 human genome before TRA and TRB reads were extracted. For V and J assignment, an IMGT-derived reference of cassette sequences and CDR3 motifs that included pseudogenes was used. Reads were translated in three frames, and productive CDR3s were defined as those with a C...FGXG motif and no stop codons. Clonotypes were defined as unique combinations of V-J cassette pair and CDR3 amino acid sequence. Reads were filtered by Hamming distance, thresholded by each sample's sequence error rate in mapped regions. TCRdb handled the public reads itself, with Q25 trimming in fastp and clone calling in MiXCR, and kept productive beta chains. Each entry merges the rows of one CDR3 protein and shows their most common DNA and genes. The V and J calls and clone size are TCRdb's, not the authors'. The sample data list approximately 140,000 distinct CDR3 sequences, and around 25% of these were observed just once. The biggest ten clones account for roughly 29% of the sample.

Trimming takes 1 base off V and 7 bases off J; junction bases not matched to a gene: 9. Including cysteine and phenylalanine, the CDR3 has 16 amino acids. Left in the record is the CDR3 DNA by itself, 48 bases read in frame from the first base. CDR1 LGHDT and CDR2 YNNKEL are derived from the germline V gene (reference sequence). This clonotype was observed a single time. Its antigen target is currently unknown. Nothing much larger sits one base from this clone, and base qualities are not available. One read gives only weak evidence. Sequencing input: glioma tissue, nonneoplastic brain tissue, or PBMCs (not recorded which). The receptor chain draws on TRBV3-1 and TRBJ1-1; 10 nucleotides in the junction match TRBD1. This TCR was recovered from a human donor with low-grade glioma or glioblastoma, undergoing nonglioma brain surgery, or in good health (not recorded which). The CDR3 amino acid sequence is: CASSQGVRTGGSEAFF. The DNA sequence reads TGTGCCAGCAGCCAAGGGGTCAGGACAGGGGGAAGTGAAGCTTTCTTT.